This T cell receptor beta chain was sequenced for a study of cytomegalovirus exposure and HLA in healthy donors. Notes on the study in general: Because they were indistinguishable, some V segments, including TRBV6-2 and TRBV6-3, were excluded. More than 150 TCR beta chains were listed as cytomegalovirus-associated. Despite most TCR sequences being rare, some public TCRs occurred in many donors.

V lost 5 bases and J 8 bases, leaving 12 bases between the germline ends. The CDR3 is made up of 12 amino acids. Germline V gives CDR1 MDHEN, CDR2 SYDVKM. Donors in the study were healthy people who gave bone marrow. The PCR had 60 Vbeta and 13 Jbeta primers. This table comes from immunoSEQ multiplex PCR, and its TCRdb copy is limited to in-frame clones, with some not included. The sample contains under 200,000 clones, roughly 72% of which appear only once. To note about this clone: Its antigen is as yet unknown.

The sequence was collected from a young woman in good health and CMV-seropositive. The sequenced sample consisted of PBMCs. This sequence joins TRBV28 and TRBJ1-2; a weak D match, TRBD1 (5 bases). The CDR3, as DNA: TGTGCCAGCAGTGGGGCCTCATGGGGCTACACCTTC. Translated: CASSGASWGYTF.